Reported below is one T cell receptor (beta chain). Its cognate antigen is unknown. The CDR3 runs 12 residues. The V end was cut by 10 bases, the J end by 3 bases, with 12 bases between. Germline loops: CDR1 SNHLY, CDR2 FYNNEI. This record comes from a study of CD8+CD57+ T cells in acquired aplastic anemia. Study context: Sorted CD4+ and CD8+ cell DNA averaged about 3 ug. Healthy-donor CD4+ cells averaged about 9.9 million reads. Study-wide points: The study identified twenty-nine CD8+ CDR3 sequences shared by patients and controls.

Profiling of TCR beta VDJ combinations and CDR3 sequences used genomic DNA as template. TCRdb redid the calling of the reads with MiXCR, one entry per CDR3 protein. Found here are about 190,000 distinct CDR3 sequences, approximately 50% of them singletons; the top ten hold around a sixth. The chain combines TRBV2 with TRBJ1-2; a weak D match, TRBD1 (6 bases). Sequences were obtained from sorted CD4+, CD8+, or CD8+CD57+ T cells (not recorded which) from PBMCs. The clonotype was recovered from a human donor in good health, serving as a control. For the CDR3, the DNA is TGTGCCACCACCCGACAGGACTATGGCTACACCTTC. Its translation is CATTRQDYGYTF.